The 29 T cell receptor beta chains presented below share a single source sample, sequenced in a study of blood T cell repertoires in COVID-19. Here immunoSEQ multiplex PCR was the method, and the copy in TCRdb shows in-frame clones only, minus some. The sample lists some 200,000 clones; 94% were seen once. Sequenced input: peripheral blood. All receptors come from a man aged 25-45 years with COVID-19, enrolled during active disease.

In DNA, the CDR3 is TGTGCCAGTAGGGCGACAGGAGCGCTAACAGGGGTAGACAATCAGCCCCAGCATTTT. This translates into CASRATGALTGVDNQPQHF. This chain uses TRBV19 with TRBJ1-5; 7 bases line up with TRBD1. Trimming at V came to 6 bases and at J to 3 bases, leaving 20 bases not matched to a gene. This CDR3 is built from 19 residues. Germline V lookup: CDR1 LNHDA, CDR2 SQIVND (reference sequence).

The rearrangement uses TRBV30 and TRBJ2-2; 8 bases are a match to TRBD1. The CDR3 spans 12 residues. V lost 8 bases to trimming and J lost 6 bases; unmatched junction nucleotides: 5. CDR1 GTSNPN and CDR2 SVGIG come from the germline V gene (reference sequence). The CDR3 here is CAGARGPGELFF. The CDR3 bases are TGTGCCGGCGCCAGGGGGCCCGGGGAGCTGTTTTTT.

This clone was seen a single time. The rearrangement links TRBV5-6 to TRBJ1-6; D ambiguous. The germline V gene encodes CDR1 SGHDT and CDR2 YYEEEE. The CDR3 extends over 14 amino acids. The V end was cut by 0 bases, the J end by 6 bases, with 7 bases between. CDR3 DNA sequence: TGTGCCAGCAGCTTGGAATTCGGTAATTCACCCCTCCACTTT. This gives the protein CASSLEFGNSPLHF.

The chain is built from TRBV7-6 and TRBJ1-1; perhaps TRBD1 as D (5 bases). CDR1 is SGHVS and CDR2 is FNYEAQ in the germline V gene. The CDR3 is made up of 16 amino acids. With 4 bases removed from V and 3 bases from J, the gap between germline ends came to 18 bases. The CDR3 reads CASSSRPGGGDTEAFF. For the CDR3, the DNA is TGTGCCAGCAGCTCCCGACCGGGGGGAGGGGACACTGAAGCTTTCTTT. Variable domain in full (rest from reference TRBV7-6 and TRBJ1-1): GAGVSQSPRYKVTKRGQDVALRCDPISGHVSLYWYRQALGQGPEFLTYFNYEAQQDKSGLPNDRFSAERPEGSISTLTIQRTEQRDSAMYRCASSSRPGGGDTEAFFGQGTRLTVV.

The gene calls are TRBV5-1 and TRBJ1-3; D not certain. With 0 bases removed from V and 2 bases from J, the gap between germline ends came to 15 bases. Germline V gene data show CDR1 as SGHRS and CDR2 as YFSETQ. The CDR3 has 17 residues. The CDR3 loop is CASSLAEAGRTGNTIYF. For the CDR3, the DNA is TGCGCCAGCAGCTTGGCCGAGGCGGGTCGAACTGGAAACACCATATATTTT. The full variable domain, completed using reference TRBV5-1 and TRBJ1-3, is KAGVTQTPRYLIKTRGQQVTLSCSPISGHRSVSWYQQTPGQGLQFLFEYFSETQRNKGNFPGRFSGRQFSNSRSEMNVSTLELGDSALYLCASSLAEAGRTGNTIYFGEGSWLTVV.

The chain couples TRBV6-5 to TRBJ1-5; D ambiguous. The germline gives CDR1 MNHEY, CDR2 SVGAGI. There are 15 residues in the CDR3. Trimming removed 6 bases from V and 1 base from J, with 13 bases in between. CDR3 region: CASSPRGMSNQPQHF. The CDR3 region has the DNA TGTGCCAGCAGCCCCCGGGGTATGAGCAATCAGCCCCAGCATTTT.

This clone was seen only once. The rearrangement joins TRBV29-1 to TRBJ2-7, with D hard to call. The CDR3 has 13 residues. Germline V gene sequence: CDR1 SQVTM, CDR2 ANQGSEA. Trimming cost V 4 bases and J 0 bases, with 10 bases left between them. The CDR3 sequence is CSVAQANSYEQYF. In DNA, the CDR3 is TGCAGCGTTGCCCAGGCAAACTCCTACGAGCAGTACTTC.

J is TRBJ1-2 and V is TRBV5-1; TRBD1 matches at 7 bases. The CDR3 is 14 amino acids. Trimming cost V 4 bases and J 8 bases; bases outside gene matches: 11. Germline CDR1 is SGHRS and CDR2 is YFSETQ. CDR3 protein: CASSTYRGEEGYTF. As DNA, the CDR3 is TGCGCCAGCAGCACCTACAGGGGCGAAGAAGGCTACACCTTC.

This rearrangement joins TRBV27 to TRBJ2-1, with 10 bases lining up with TRBD2. Germline lookup yields CDR1 MNHEY and CDR2 SMNVEV (reference sequence). The CDR3 is 16 amino acids. With V trimmed by 6 bases and J by 10 bases, 15 bases remained unmatched. CDR3: CASSPLGSGGALEQFF. CDR3 coding DNA: TGTGCCAGCAGCCCCCTGGGGAGCGGGGGGGCTTTGGAGCAGTTCTTC.

The chain recombines TRBV5-1 with TRBJ2-1; 9 bases are a match to TRBD1. This CDR3 is built from 15 residues. Per germline, CDR1 SGHRS and CDR2 YFSETQ. V was clipped by 0 bases and J by 5 bases; unmatched bases: 3. The CDR3 protein is CASSLGGTGNNEQFF. CDR3 in DNA: TGCGCCAGCAGCTTGGGAGGGACAGGGAACAATGAGCAGTTCTTC. The complete variable domain, with remaining parts taken from reference TRBV5-1 and TRBJ2-1, reads KAGVTQTPRYLIKTRGQQVTLSCSPISGHRSVSWYQQTPGQGLQFLFEYFSETQRNKGNFPGRFSGRQFSNSRSEMNVSTLELGDSALYLCASSLGGTGNNEQFFGPGTRLTVL.

The gene calls are TRBV23-1 and TRBJ2-1; the match to TRBD1 covers 9 bases. TRBV23-1 is identified as an open reading frame with a role that is uncertain. The CDR3 has 17 amino acids. V lost 4 bases to trimming and J lost 8 bases; unmatched junction nucleotides: 15. Here the CDR3 reads CASSPRPGQGFWYEQFF. The CDR3 DNA reads as TGCGCCAGCAGTCCTCGTCCGGGACAGGGTTTTTGGTATGAGCAGTTCTTC.

This chain connects TRBV2 to TRBJ1-3; D is possibly TRBD1 (5 bases). Germline-derived CDR1 and CDR2 are SNHLY and FYNNEI. The CDR3 runs to 17 residues. Trimming cost V 3 bases and J 0 bases, with 15 bases left between them. The CDR3 nucleotides read TGTGCCAGCAGTGAGGTTCGGGGGTCGGACTCTGGAAACACCATATATTTT. Protein: CASSEVRGSDSGNTIYF. Variable domain in full (rest from reference TRBV2 and TRBJ1-3): EPEVTQTPSHQVTQMGQEVILRCVPISNHLYFYWYRQILGQKVEFLVSFYNNEISEKSEIFDDQFSVERPDGSNFTLKIRSTKLEDSAMYFCASSEVRGSDSGNTIYFGEGSWLTVV.

This clone was seen once. The chain combines TRBV5-5 with TRBJ2-1; 10 positions agree with TRBD1. The V gene end was trimmed by 0 bases and the J gene end by 12 bases; junction bases not matched to a gene: 6. The germline CDR1 and CDR2 sequences are SGHKS and YYEKEE (reference sequence). CDR3 length: 14 residues. Written as DNA, the CDR3 is TGTGCCAGCAGCTTGGGGGACAGGGGAGCCTGGCAGTTCTTC. Its translation is CASSLGDRGAWQFF.

The CDR3 coding sequence is TGTGCCAGCAGCTTGGTTAGCGGGGGGGCCGGTGAGACCCAGTACTTC. This sequence encodes CASSLVSGGAGETQYF. The chain combines TRBV5-4 with TRBJ2-5; 11 bases agree with TRBD2. The germline V gene has CDR1 SGHNT and CDR2 YYREEE (reference sequence). V lost 0 bases, J lost 5 bases, and 6 bases stayed unmatched. The CDR3 has 16 amino acids.

The chain has TRBV11-1 and TRBJ2-7; TRBD1 matches at 8 bases. CDR3 size: 13 residues. Unmatched junction bases numbered 4, after V lost 4 bases and J lost 5 bases. Per the germline V gene, CDR1 is SGHAT and CDR2 is FQDESV (reference sequence). CDR3 in DNA: TGTGCCAGCAGCTCTGGACAGGGTGACGAGCAGTACTTC. Its translation is CASSSGQGDEQYF.

The chain employs TRBV7-9 and TRBJ2-3; D gene unclear. This CDR3 comprises 12 residues. Germline V gene data show CDR1 as SEHNR and CDR2 as FQNEAQ (reference sequence). The V end lost 4 bases, the J end lost 5 bases, and 7 bases lay between the germline ends. CDR3 amino acids: CASSSKIDTQYF. The CDR3 DNA sequence: TGTGCCAGCAGCTCAAAAATAGATACGCAGTATTTT.

This chain joins TRBV6-1 and TRBJ1-5, with 8 bases that match TRBD1. Germline lookup yields CDR1 MNHNS and CDR2 SASEGT. The trim removed 2 bases at V and 6 bases at J, leaving 3 bases unmatched. The CDR3 spans 14 residues. Here the CDR3 DNA reads TGTGCCAGCAGTGAAATACAGGGGGTTCAGCCCCAGCATTTT. Encoded protein: CASSEIQGVQPQHF.

The chain combines TRBV12-5 with TRBJ2-1; 9 nucleotides agree with TRBD1. The ends lost 7 bases at V and 3 bases at J; junction bases unmatched: 7. There are 15 residues in the CDR3. Per germline, CDR1 LGHNT and CDR2 FRNRAP. CDR3: CASDLGQGLYNEQFF. The CDR3 nucleotides read TGTGCTAGTGACCTAGGACAGGGGCTCTACAATGAGCAGTTCTTC.

The rearrangement uses TRBV27 and TRBJ2-7; 7 bases are shared with TRBD2. After removal of 1 base from V and 6 bases from J, the junction contained 6 bases not matched to a gene. The CDR3 spans 14 residues. The germline V gene encodes CDR1 MNHEY and CDR2 SMNVEV (reference sequence). CDR3 loop: CASSLWEGASEQYF. CDR3 nucleotide sequence: TGTGCCAGCAGTTTATGGGAGGGCGCAAGCGAGCAGTACTTC.

The rearrangement links TRBV5-1 to TRBJ2-2, with D perhaps matching TRBD2 (5 bases). The CDR3 totals 15 residues. Germline lookup yields CDR1 SGHRS and CDR2 YFSETQ. Trimming left V 2 bases short and J 4 bases short, with 12 bases between. The CDR3 here is CASSLGGGGTGELFF. The CDR3 bases are TGCGCCAGCAGCTTAGGCGGTGGAGGCACCGGGGAGCTGTTTTTT. Based on the CDR3 plus reference TRBV5-1 and TRBJ2-2, the full variable domain is KAGVTQTPRYLIKTRGQQVTLSCSPISGHRSVSWYQQTPGQGLQFLFEYFSETQRNKGNFPGRFSGRQFSNSRSEMNVSTLELGDSALYLCASSLGGGGTGELFFGEGSRLTVL.

This chain joins TRBV9 and TRBJ2-3; 10 nucleotides match TRBD2. CDR1 and CDR2 (germline): SGDLS, YYNGEE. CDR3 length: 14 residues. The V and J ends lost 7 bases and 5 bases, in that order; junction bases with no gene match: 7. CDR3 sequence: CASSPSGGGDTQYF. The CDR3 nucleotides read TGTGCCAGCTCGCCTAGCGGGGGTGGAGATACGCAGTATTTT.

This chain joins TRBV5-6 and TRBJ2-7; tentatively, D is TRBD2 (5 bases). Germline V lookup: CDR1 SGHDT, CDR2 YYEEEE. The CDR3 is 14 residues long. Trimming cost V 2 bases and J 0 bases, with 9 bases left between them. CDR3: CASSFLASSYEQYF. In nucleotides, the CDR3 is TGTGCCAGCAGCTTTCTAGCATCCTCCTACGAGCAGTACTTC.

V usage is TRBV5-1 and J usage is TRBJ1-1; 8 positions match TRBD1. J was trimmed by 0 bases and V by 8 bases; bases with no gene match: 3. The CDR3 runs 13 residues. Germline CDR1 and CDR2: SGHRS and YFSETQ. CDR3 DNA: TGCGCCAGTCAGGGGGCGGTGAACACTGAAGCTTTCTTT. This gives the protein CASQGAVNTEAFF. Together with reference TRBV5-1 and TRBJ1-1, the CDR3 gives the full variable domain: KAGVTQTPRYLIKTRGQQVTLSCSPISGHRSVSWYQQTPGQGLQFLFEYFSETQRNKGNFPGRFSGRQFSNSRSEMNVSTLELGDSALYLCASQGAVNTEAFFGQGTRLTVV.

In its sample, this clone was seen once. The chain has TRBV7-9 and TRBJ1-1; D perhaps matches TRBD1 (6 bases). Germline V gives CDR1 SEHNR, CDR2 FQNEAQ (reference sequence). V was trimmed by 2 bases and J by 1 base, leaving 11 bases between them. The CDR3 sequence is 15 residues long. The CDR3 here is CASSLTRDTNTEAFF. The CDR3 coding sequence is TGTGCCAGCAGCTTAACCCGGGACACGAACACTGAAGCTTTCTTT.

The genes are TRBV30 and TRBJ2-2; tentatively, D is TRBD1 (5 bases). The length of the CDR3 is 16 residues. V was clipped by 1 base and J by 3 bases, with 15 bases between them. Germline CDR1 is GTSNPN and CDR2 is SVGIG (reference sequence). The CDR3 bases are TGTGCCTGGAGTGACGTTGGGGCAAGTGACACCGGGGAGCTGTTTTTT. As protein: CAWSDVGASDTGELFF.

This clone occurred once. This chain links TRBV5-1 with TRBJ2-2; 7 bases agree with TRBD1. The trim removed 5 bases at V and 2 bases at J, leaving 6 bases unmatched. The germline V gene encodes CDR1 SGHRS and CDR2 YFSETQ. The CDR3 runs to 15 residues. The CDR3 here is CASSGQGVNTGELFF. The CDR3 DNA sequence: TGCGCCAGCAGTGGGCAGGGGGTAAACACCGGGGAGCTGTTTTTT.

The chain employs TRBV6-6 and TRBJ1-5; TRBD1 aligns across 8 bases. The CDR3 length is 16 residues. Germline CDR1 and CDR2: MNHNY and SVGAGI (reference sequence). J was trimmed by 7 bases and V by 5 bases; bases with no gene match: 13. The CDR3 DNA reads TGTGCCAGCAGTCGATTGGGACAGGCCCAGGGACAGCCCCAGCATTTT. Amino acid sequence: CASSRLGQAQGQPQHF.

This chain joins TRBV5-4 and TRBJ2-2; 12 nucleotides align to TRBD2. The ends lost 3 bases at V and 6 bases at J; junction bases unmatched: 6. CDR3 size: 16 residues. The germline CDR1 and CDR2 sequences are SGHNT and YYREEE (reference sequence). CDR3 DNA: TGTGCCAGCAGCTCTCTAGCGGGGGGGCCACCCGGGGAGCTGTTTTTT. This codes for CASSSLAGGPPGELFF.

V is TRBV20-1 and J is TRBJ1-1, with D possibly matching TRBD1 (5 bases). This CDR3 is 11 amino acids long. Trimming took 6 bases from V and 1 from J, leaving 6 bases between them. Germline CDR1 is DFQATT and CDR2 is SNEGSKA (reference sequence). The CDR3 region has the DNA TGCAGTGCCCAGGGGAACACTGAAGCTTTCTTT. Translating gives CSAQGNTEAFF.